A single sample is the source of the 10 T cell receptor beta chains below, sequenced in a study of blood T cell repertoires in COVID-19. Measured with immunoSEQ multiplex PCR; TCRdb has only the in-frame clones, and not every one. The data show more than 85,000 clones, 75% to 90% seen once. Sequences were obtained from peripheral blood. The receptors were sampled from a man at least 80 years old with acute or convalescent COVID-19.

V gene TRBV5-1 combines with J gene TRBJ1-1; D ambiguous. Germline loops: CDR1 SGHRS, CDR2 YFSETQ. The germline V and J ends were trimmed by 0 bases and 4 bases, with 7 bases remaining between them. This CDR3 is built from 13 residues. The CDR3 DNA reads TGCGCCAGCAGCTTGGTTCGAGTCACTGAAGCTTTCTTT. This translates into CASSLVRVTEAFF.

The chain recombines TRBV5-1 with TRBJ2-2, with 7 nucleotides matching TRBD2. Germline V gives CDR1 SGHRS, CDR2 YFSETQ. The CDR3 totals 15 residues. The V segment lost 4 bases and the J segment 3 bases; nucleotides outside the gene matches: 6. DNA for the CDR3: TGCGCCAGCAGCCCAACTAGCGTTCACACCGGGGAGCTGTTTTTT. This codes for CASSPTSVHTGELFF.

This clone was found a few times. The chain joins TRBV27 to TRBJ1-1, with TRBD1 identical over 7 bases. The CDR3 length is 16 residues. The germline CDR1 and CDR2 sequences are MNHEY and SMNVEV (reference sequence). J was trimmed by 0 bases and V by 2 bases; bases with no gene match: 6. Written as DNA, the CDR3 is TGTGCCAGCAGTTTACAGGGGGTAGGCTTGAACACTGAAGCTTTCTTT. Protein: CASSLQGVGLNTEAFF.

J is TRBJ1-1 and V is TRBV10-3; possibly TRBD1 for D (6 bases). The germline CDR1 and CDR2 sequences are ENHRY and SYGVKD. This CDR3 spans 13 amino acids. Deletions cut 6 bases from V and 2 bases from J, with 10 bases between. In DNA, the CDR3 is TGTGCCATCAGCGGGGACATAAACACTGAAGCTTTCTTT. Protein product: CAISGDINTEAFF.

In its sample, this clone was seen once. The rearrangement uses TRBV5-4 and TRBJ2-1, with 8 bases aligning to TRBD2. The ends lost 0 bases at V and 7 bases at J; junction bases unmatched: 6. The CDR3 length is 15 residues. Germline V CDR1 and CDR2: SGHNT, YYREEE (reference sequence). DNA for the CDR3: TGTGCCAGCAGCTTGGCCCCGGGAGGGAAGAATGAGCAGTTCTTC. The encoded protein is CASSLAPGGKNEQFF. The full variable domain, its missing parts supplied by reference TRBV5-4 and TRBJ2-1, is ETGVTQSPTHLIKTRGQQVTLRCSSQSGHNTVSWYQQALGQGPQFIFQYYREEENGRGNFPPRFSGLQFPNYSSELNVNALELDDSALYLCASSLAPGGKNEQFFGPGTRLTVL.

The V and J genes are TRBV20-1 and TRBJ2-1, with TRBD2 identical over 10 bases. Germline-derived CDR1 and CDR2 are DFQATT and SNEGSKA (reference sequence). The V gene end was trimmed by 3 bases and the J gene end by 9 bases; junction bases not matched to a gene: 14. There are 16 residues in the CDR3. CDR3 in DNA: TGCAGTGCTAGTAGGGGGGCGCTAGCGGGAGACCTTGAGCAGTTCTTC. Translating it yields CSASRGALAGDLEQFF.

The V call is TRBV3-1 (or the pseudogene TRBV3-2), the J call TRBJ1-1; 7 nucleotides match TRBD1. CDR3 size: 15 residues. With V trimmed by 1 base and J by 5 bases, 7 bases remained unmatched. Germline V lookup: CDR1 LGHDT, CDR2 YNNKEL (reference sequence). The chain's CDR3 is CASSQGGGAGTEAFF. CDR3 nucleotides: TGTGCCAGCAGCCAAGGAGGGGGCGCAGGGACTGAAGCTTTCTTT.

The chain employs TRBV6-2 or TRBV6-3 and TRBJ2-1; D is perhaps TRBD2 (6 bases). The CDR3 loop spans 18 amino acids. Germline CDR1 is MNHEY and CDR2 is SVGEGT. The V gene lost 2 bases and the J gene lost 0 bases, with 17 bases spanning the gap. The CDR3 loop reads CASSYPLTGDYSYNEQFF. As DNA, the CDR3 is TGTGCCAGCAGTTACCCGCTTACGGGAGACTACTCCTACAATGAGCAGTTCTTC.

This clone is a singleton in its sample. The rearrangement links TRBV12-5 to TRBJ2-7; 7 bases line up with TRBD1. This CDR3 has 15 amino acids. Trimming cost V 0 bases and J 2 bases; bases outside gene matches: 4. CDR1 LGHNT and CDR2 FRNRAP come from the germline V gene. CDR3 bases: TGTGCTAGTGGTTTGGTACGGACAGGAGCCTACGAGCAGTACTTC. This gives the protein CASGLVRTGAYEQYF.

The chain carries TRBV6-2 or TRBV6-3 and TRBJ2-3, with TRBD2 as a possible D gene (6 bases). The V gene lost 4 bases and the J gene lost 0 bases, with 14 bases spanning the gap. The CDR3 spans 16 residues. Per the germline V gene, CDR1 is MNHEY and CDR2 is SVGEGT. The CDR3 is CASSSLSGTSTDTQYF. The CDR3 DNA sequence: TGTGCCAGCAGTTCCCTGTCTGGGACTAGCACAGATACGCAGTATTTT.